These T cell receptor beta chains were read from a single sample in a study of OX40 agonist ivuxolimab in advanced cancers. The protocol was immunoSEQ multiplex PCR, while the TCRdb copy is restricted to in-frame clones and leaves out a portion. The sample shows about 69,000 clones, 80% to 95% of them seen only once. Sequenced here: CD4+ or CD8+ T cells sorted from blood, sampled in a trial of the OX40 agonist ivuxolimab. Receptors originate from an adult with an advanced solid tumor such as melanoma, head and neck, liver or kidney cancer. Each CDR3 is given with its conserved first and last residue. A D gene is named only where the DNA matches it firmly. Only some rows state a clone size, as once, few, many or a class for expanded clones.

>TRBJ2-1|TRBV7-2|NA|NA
CASSLGAYNEQFF
TGTGCCAGCAGCTTAGGGGCCTACAATGAGCAGTTCTTC
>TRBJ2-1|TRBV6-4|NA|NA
CASKDPYNEQFF
TGTGCCAGCAAAGACCCTTACAATGAGCAGTTCTTC
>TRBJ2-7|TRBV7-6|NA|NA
CASSQGRGRVEQYF
TGTGCCAGCAGCCAAGGGAGGGGGCGCGTCGAGCAGTACTTC
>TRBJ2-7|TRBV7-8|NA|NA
CASSFPAGGGYEQYF
TGTGCCAGCAGCTTCCCGGCCGGGGGCGGCTACGAGCAGTACTTC
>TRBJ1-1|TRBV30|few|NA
CACRGLNTEAFF
TGTGCCTGTAGGGGTTTGAACACTGAAGCTTTCTTT
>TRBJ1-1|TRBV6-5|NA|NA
CASSSTDLRAAEAFF
TGTGCCAGCAGTAGTACGGACCTCAGGGCGGCTGAAGCTTTCTTT
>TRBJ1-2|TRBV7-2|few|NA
CASSLVEGNGYTF
TGTGCCAGCAGCTTAGTTGAGGGGAACGGCTACACCTTC
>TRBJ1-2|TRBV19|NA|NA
CASSKDRATSIYGYTF
TGTGCCAGTAGCAAGGACAGAGCCACTTCAATCTATGGCTACACCTTC
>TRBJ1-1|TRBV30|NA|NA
CAWSLHRNTEAFF
TGTGCCTGGAGTCTCCACAGGAACACTGAAGCTTTCTTT
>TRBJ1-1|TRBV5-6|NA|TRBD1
CASSLKGGHNTEAFF
TGTGCCAGCAGCTTGAAAGGGGGCCATAACACTGAAGCTTTCTTT
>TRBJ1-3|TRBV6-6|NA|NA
CASRGLGVSGNTIYF
TGTGCCAGCAGGGGGCTAGGGGTCTCTGGAAACACCATATATTTT
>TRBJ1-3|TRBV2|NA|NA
CASLGYSQNPSGNTIYF
TGTGCCAGCTTGGGTTACAGCCAGAATCCCTCTGGAAACACCATATATTTT
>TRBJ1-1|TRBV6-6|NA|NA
CASSYSGRADTEAFF
TGTGCCAGCAGTTACTCGGGCAGGGCGGACACTGAAGCTTTCTTT
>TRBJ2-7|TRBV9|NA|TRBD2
CASSVLAGSHEQYF
TGTGCCAGCAGCGTGCTAGCGGGATCCCACGAGCAGTACTTC
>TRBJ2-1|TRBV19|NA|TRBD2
CASSLRGLAGGNEQFF
TGTGCCAGTAGCCTCAGGGGACTAGCGGGAGGCAATGAGCAGTTCTTC
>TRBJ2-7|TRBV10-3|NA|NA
CALGVGQGYEQYF
TGTGCCCTGGGGGTGGGGCAGGGGTACGAGCAGTACTTC
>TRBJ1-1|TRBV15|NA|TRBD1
CATSRDVRGRIDTEAFF
TGTGCCACCAGCAGAGACGTCAGGGGGCGAATCGACACTGAAGCTTTCTTT
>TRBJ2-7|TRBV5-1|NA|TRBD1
CASSQTGGDYEQYF
TGCGCCAGCAGCCAAACAGGGGGCGACTACGAGCAGTACTTC
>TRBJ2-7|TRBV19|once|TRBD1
CASSSRPGQGSGYEQYF
TGTGCCAGTAGTAGTAGACCGGGACAGGGGAGTGGATACGAGCAGTACTTC
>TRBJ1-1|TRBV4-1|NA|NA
CASSQDPRGMNTEAFF
TGCGCCAGCAGCCAAGACCCCCGAGGTATGAACACTGAAGCTTTCTTT
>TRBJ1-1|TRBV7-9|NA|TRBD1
CASRAGTGTMNTEAFF
TGTGCCAGCAGGGCCGGGACAGGGACTATGAACACTGAAGCTTTCTTT
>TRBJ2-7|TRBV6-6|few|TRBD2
CASSTTSTYEQYF
TGTGCCAGCAGCACGACTAGCACCTACGAGCAGTACTTC
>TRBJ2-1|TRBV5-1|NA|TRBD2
CASHGGVVGNEQFF
TGCGCCAGCCATGGGGGGGTCGTTGGTAATGAGCAGTTCTTC
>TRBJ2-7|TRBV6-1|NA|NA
CASSGRRQSSYEQYF
TGTGCCAGCAGTGGAAGACGACAGAGCTCCTACGAGCAGTACTTC
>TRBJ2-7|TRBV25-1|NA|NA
CASSSDRPYYEQYF
TGTGCCAGCAGTTCAGACAGGCCTTACTACGAGCAGTACTTC
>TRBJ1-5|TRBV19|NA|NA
CASSIVGSQPQHF
TGTGCCAGTAGTATAGTGGGTAGTCAGCCCCAGCATTTT
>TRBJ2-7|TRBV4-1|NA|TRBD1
CASSQEGTGGFYEQYF
TGCGCCAGCAGCCAAGAAGGGACAGGGGGTTTCTACGAGCAGTACTTC